This T cell receptor (beta chain) was identified in a study of cytomegalovirus exposure and HLA in healthy donors. As concerns this clone: Antigen unknown.

General study findings and limits: The classifier was said to identify cytomegalovirus status with high specificity and sensitivity. Roughly uniform sequencing depth across donors was assumed, possibly incorrectly. What TCR beta sequences reportedly achieved was accurate prediction of HLA-A and HLA-B alleles in most subjects.

Use of 60 Vbeta and 13 Jbeta primers characterized the PCR. Produced via immunoSEQ multiplex PCR; TCRdb's table is partial and in-frame only. This table holds about 38,000 clones, about 66% found once. Sequences were obtained from PBMCs. The receptor was isolated from a man aged 45 to 65 in good health and CMV-seropositive.

The CDR3 bases are TGTGCCAGCAGGTCGGACTGGCGGATAGGGGGCTATGGCTACACCTTC. Protein sequence: CASRSDWRIGGYGYTF. The chain couples TRBV28 to TRBJ1-2, with D possibly matching TRBD1 (6 bases). This CDR3 is built from 16 residues. Per germline, CDR1 MDHEN and CDR2 SYDVKM. The germline V and J ends were trimmed by 6 bases and 4 bases, with 21 bases remaining between them.